Sequencing of this TCR beta chain was carried out in a study of beta chain features in type 1 diabetes. What was sequenced were expressed TCRB transcripts, since all of the isolated RNA had been reverse transcribed. The study sequenced naive, central memory and regulatory T cell samples to an average of around 3.5 million reads. Produced via immunoSEQ multiplex PCR; TCRdb's table is partial and in-frame only. The sample consists of about 68,000 clones, 49% of them appearing once. The J segment lost 1 base and the V segment lost 4 bases, leaving 7 bases of the junction unmatched. The CDR3 runs 15 residues. Germline V lookup: CDR1 SGHDT, CDR2 YYEEEE. With regard to this clone: Its antigen is not identified.

General observations from the study: Type 1 diabetes patients showed a moderate but significant shortening of TCRB CDR3s in all four CD4+ subsets. Diminished insertions and augmented deletions at VDJ junctions characterized type 1 diabetes patients.

This TCR derives from a man under 40 with type 1 diabetes. V and J are TRBV5-6 and TRBJ2-5; 7 nucleotides match TRBD1. Sequencing input: central memory CD4+ T cells from blood. The CDR3 DNA is TGTGCCAGCAGCCTCGCTGGGACAGTCCAAGAGACCCAGTACTTC. It translates to CASSLAGTVQETQYF.